This T cell receptor (beta chain) was sequenced in a study of blood T cell repertoires in COVID-19. About the research overall: Nucleic acid was either cDNA or gDNA, and it came from T cells, B-cell-depleted T cells, or PBMCs.

The CDR3 loop spans 16 amino acids. Trimming removed 0 bases from V and 0 bases from J, with 9 bases in between. Germline V gene lookup returns CDR1 SGHDN and CDR2 FVKESK. This table comes from immunoSEQ multiplex PCR, and its TCRdb copy is limited to in-frame clones, with some not included. Of about 130,000 clones in the sample, around 89% were seen once. The chain recombines TRBV14 with TRBJ2-1, with unresolved D. The source is a man between 60 and 70 years old with COVID-19, enrolled during active disease. Sequencing was carried out using peripheral blood. The CDR3 coding sequence is TGTGCCAGCAGCCAAGATCGTGAGAGCTCCTACAATGAGCAGTTCTTC. It is translated as CASSQDRESSYNEQFF.